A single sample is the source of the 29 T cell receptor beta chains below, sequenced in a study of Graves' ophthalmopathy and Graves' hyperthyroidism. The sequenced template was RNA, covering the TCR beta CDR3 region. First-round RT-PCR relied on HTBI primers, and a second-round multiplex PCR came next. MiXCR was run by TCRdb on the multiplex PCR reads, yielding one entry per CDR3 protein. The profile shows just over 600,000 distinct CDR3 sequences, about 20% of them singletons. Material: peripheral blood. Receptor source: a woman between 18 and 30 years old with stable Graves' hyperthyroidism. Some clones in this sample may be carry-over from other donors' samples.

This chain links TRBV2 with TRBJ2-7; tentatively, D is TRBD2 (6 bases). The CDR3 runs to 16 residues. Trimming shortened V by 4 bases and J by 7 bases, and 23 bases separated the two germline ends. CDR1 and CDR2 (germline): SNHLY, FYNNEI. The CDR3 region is CASSGTREILPEEQYV. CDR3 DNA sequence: TGTGCCAGCAGTGGGACACGGGAGATCCTACCTGAGGAGCAGTACGTC.

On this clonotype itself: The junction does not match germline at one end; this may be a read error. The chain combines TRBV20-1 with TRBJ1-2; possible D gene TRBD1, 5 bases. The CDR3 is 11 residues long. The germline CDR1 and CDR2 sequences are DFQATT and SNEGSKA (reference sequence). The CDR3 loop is CSYPGARGCTF. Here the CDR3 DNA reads TGCAGTTACCCCGGGGCGCGTGGCTGCACCTTC.

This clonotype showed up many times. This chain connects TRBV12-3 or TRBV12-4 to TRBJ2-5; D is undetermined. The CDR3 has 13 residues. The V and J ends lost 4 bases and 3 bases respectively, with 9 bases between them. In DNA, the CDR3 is TGTGCCAGCAGTTCTTATGGCGAAGAGACCCAGTACTTC. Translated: CASSSYGEETQYF.

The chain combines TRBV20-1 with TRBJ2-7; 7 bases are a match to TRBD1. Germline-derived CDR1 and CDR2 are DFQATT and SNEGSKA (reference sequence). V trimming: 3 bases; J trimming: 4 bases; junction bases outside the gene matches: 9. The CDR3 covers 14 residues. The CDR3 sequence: CSASPPAGGYEQYF. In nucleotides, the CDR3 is TGCAGTGCTAGCCCCCCGGCAGGGGGATACGAGCAGTACTTC.

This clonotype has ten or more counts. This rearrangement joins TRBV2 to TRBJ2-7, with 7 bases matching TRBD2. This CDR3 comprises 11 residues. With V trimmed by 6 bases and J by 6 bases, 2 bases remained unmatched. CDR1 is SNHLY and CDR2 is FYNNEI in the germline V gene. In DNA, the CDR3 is TGTGCCAGCAGCCCGGGGGGCGAGCAGTACTTC. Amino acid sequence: CASSPGGEQYF. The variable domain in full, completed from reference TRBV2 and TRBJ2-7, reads EPEVTQTPSHQVTQMGQEVILRCVPISNHLYFYWYRQILGQKVEFLVSFYNNEISEKSEIFDDQFSVERPDGSNFTLKIRSTKLEDSAMYFCASSPGGEQYFGPGTRLTVT.

CDR3 amino acids: CASTGGGLEGYYGYTF. The CDR3 DNA is TGTGCCAGTACGGGGGGGGGTCTTGAGGGGTACTATGGCTACACCTTC. The genes are TRBV6-5 and TRBJ1-2, with D perhaps matching TRBD1 (5 bases). V lost 9 bases, J lost 3 bases, and 23 bases lay in between. This CDR3 is built from 16 residues. Germline values: CDR1 MNHEY, CDR2 SVGAGI.

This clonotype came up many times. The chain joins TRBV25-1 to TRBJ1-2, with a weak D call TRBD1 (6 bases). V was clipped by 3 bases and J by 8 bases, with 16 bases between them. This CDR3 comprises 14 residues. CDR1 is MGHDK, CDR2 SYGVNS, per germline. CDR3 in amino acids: CASSDLVGGQGYTF. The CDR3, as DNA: TGTGCCAGCAGTGATCTAGTCGGGGGCCAAGGCTACACCTTC.

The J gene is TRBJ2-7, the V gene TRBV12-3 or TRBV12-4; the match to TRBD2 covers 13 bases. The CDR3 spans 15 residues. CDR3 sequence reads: CASRPRTSGRSEQYV. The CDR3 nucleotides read TGCGCCAGCAGACCGAGGACTAGCGGGAGATCCGAGCAGTACGTC.

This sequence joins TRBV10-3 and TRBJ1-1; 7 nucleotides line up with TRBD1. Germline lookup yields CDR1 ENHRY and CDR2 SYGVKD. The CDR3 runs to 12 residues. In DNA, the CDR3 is TGTGTCGCAGGGGGTTTTGGCACTGAAGCTTTCTTT. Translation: CVAGGFGTEAFF.

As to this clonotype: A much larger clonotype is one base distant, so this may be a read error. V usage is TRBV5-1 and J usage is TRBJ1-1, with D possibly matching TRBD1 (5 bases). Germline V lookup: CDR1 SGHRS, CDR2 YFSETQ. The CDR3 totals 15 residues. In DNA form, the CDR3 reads TGCGCCAGCAGCTTGGATGGGGGAGGGAACACTGAAGCTTGCTTT. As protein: CASSLDGGGNTEACF.

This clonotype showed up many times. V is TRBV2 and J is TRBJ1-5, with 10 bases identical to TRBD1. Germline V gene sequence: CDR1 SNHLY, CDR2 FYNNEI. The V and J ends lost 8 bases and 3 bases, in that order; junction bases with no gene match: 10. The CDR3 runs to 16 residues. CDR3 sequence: CASLRDRGRDNQPQHF. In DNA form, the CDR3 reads TGTGCCAGCCTCCGGGACAGGGGCCGGGACAATCAGCCCCAGCATTTT.

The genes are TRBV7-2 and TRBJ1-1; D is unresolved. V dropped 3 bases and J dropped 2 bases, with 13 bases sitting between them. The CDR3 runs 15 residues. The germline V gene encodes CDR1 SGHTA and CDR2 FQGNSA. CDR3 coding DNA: TGTGCCAGCAGCTTGATGGCACGAGGTAACACTGAAGCTTTCTTT. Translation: CASSLMARGNTEAFF.

The CDR3, as DNA: TGCAGTGCTAGTTCCCACGCGGGGGGGGAGTACTTC. This translates into CSASSHAGGEYF. V gene TRBV20-1 combines with J gene TRBJ2-7, with 9 nucleotides matching TRBD2. Germline-derived CDR1 and CDR2 are DFQATT and SNEGSKA (reference sequence). The CDR3 is 12 amino acids. V lost 3 bases to trimming and J lost 11 bases; unmatched junction nucleotides: 8.

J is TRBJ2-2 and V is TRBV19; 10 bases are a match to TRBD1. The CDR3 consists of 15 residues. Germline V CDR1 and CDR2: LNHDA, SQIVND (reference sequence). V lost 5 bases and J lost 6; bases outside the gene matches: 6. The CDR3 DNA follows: TGTGCCAGTAGTTCCGGGACAGGGGTCTCCGGGGAGCTGTTTTTT. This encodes CASSSGTGVSGELFF.

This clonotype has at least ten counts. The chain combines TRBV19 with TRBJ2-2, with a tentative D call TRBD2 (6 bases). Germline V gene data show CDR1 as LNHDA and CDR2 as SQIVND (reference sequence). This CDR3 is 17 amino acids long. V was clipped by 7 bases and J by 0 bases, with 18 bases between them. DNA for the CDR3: TGTGCCAGTACCGACCACAGGAGGGGATCGAACACCGGGGAGCTGTTTTTT. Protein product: CASTDHRRGSNTGELFF.

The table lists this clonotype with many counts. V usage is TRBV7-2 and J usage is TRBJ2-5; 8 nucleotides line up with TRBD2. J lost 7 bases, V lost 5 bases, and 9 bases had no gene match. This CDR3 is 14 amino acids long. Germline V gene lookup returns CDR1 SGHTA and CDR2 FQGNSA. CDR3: CASSVGLDGGTQYF. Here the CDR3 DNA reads TGTGCCAGCAGCGTGGGACTAGATGGGGGGACCCAGTACTTC.

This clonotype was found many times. CDR3 nucleotides: TGTGCCAGCAGTTCCCATGGGAAGAGCTCCTACGAGCAGTACTTC. This translates into CASSSHGKSSYEQYF. The chain recombines TRBV13 with TRBJ2-7; no definite D call. The CDR3 length is 15 residues. Germline V lookup: CDR1 PRHDT, CDR2 FYEKMQ (reference sequence). Between the trimmed V and J ends, which lost 6 bases and 0 bases, there was a span of 15 bases.

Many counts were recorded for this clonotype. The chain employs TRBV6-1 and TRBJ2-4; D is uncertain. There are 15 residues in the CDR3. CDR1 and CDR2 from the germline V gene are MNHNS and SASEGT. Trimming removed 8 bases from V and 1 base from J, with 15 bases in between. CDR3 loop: CASWDKAAAKNIQYF. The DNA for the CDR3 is TGTGCCAGCTGGGATAAGGCAGCGGCCAAAAACATTCAGTACTTC.

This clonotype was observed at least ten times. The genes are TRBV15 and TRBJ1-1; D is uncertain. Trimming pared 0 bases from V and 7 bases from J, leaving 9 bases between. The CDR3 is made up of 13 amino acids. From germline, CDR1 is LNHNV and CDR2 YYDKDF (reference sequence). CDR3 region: CATSRDGLREAFF. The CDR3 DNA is TGTGCCACCAGCAGAGACGGTCTCCGTGAAGCTTTCTTT.

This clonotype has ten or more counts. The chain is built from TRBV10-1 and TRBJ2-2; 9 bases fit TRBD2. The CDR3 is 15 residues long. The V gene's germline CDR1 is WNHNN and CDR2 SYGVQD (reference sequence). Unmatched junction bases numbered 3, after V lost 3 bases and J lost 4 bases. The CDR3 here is CASSDASGITGELFF. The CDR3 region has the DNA TGCGCCAGCAGTGACGCTAGCGGGATCACCGGGGAGCTGTTTTTT.

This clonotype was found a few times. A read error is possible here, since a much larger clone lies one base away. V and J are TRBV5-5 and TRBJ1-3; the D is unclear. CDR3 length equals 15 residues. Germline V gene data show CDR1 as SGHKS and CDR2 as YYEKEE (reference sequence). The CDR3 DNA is TGTGCCAACAGCCCCGAATGGAGCTCTGGAAACACCATATATTTT. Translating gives CANSPEWSSGNTIYF.

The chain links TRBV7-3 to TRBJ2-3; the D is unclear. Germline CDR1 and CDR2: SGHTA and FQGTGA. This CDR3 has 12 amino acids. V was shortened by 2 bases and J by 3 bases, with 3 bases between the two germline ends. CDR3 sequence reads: CASSLHTDTQYF. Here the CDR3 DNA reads TGTGCCAGCAGCTTACATACAGATACGCAGTATTTT.

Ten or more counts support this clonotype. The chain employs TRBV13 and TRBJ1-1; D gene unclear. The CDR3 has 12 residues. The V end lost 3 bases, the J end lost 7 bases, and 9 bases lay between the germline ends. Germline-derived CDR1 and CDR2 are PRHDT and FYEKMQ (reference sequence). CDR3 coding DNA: TGTGCCAGCAGCTTTGTGGGCAGTGAAGCTTTCTTT. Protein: CASSFVGSEAFF.

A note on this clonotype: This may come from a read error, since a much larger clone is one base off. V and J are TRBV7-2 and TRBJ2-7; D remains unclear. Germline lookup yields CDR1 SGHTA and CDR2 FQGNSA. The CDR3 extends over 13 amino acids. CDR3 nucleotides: TGTGCCAGCAGCTTAGGACCCAACTACGAGGAGTACTTC. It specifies CASSLGPNYEEYF.

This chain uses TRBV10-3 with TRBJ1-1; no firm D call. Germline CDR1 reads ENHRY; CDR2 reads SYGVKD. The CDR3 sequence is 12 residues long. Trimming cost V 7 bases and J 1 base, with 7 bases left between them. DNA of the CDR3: TGTGCCATCAACGGCGGGAACACTGAAGCTTTCTTT. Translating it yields CAINGGNTEAFF.

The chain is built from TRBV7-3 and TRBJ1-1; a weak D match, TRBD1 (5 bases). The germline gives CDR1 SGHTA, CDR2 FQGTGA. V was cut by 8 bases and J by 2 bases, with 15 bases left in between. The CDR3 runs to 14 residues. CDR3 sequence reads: CASPGQKLNTEAFF. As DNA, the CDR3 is TGTGCCAGCCCAGGGCAGAAACTTAACACTGAAGCTTTCTTT.

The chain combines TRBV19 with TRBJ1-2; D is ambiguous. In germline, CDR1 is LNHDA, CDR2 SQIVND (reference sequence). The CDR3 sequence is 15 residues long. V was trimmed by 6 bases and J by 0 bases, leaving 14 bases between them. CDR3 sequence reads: CASRPIFGANYGYTF. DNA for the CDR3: TGTGCCAGTAGACCCATCTTTGGAGCTAACTATGGCTACACCTTC. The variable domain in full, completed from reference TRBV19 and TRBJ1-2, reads DGGITQSPKYLFRKEGQNVTLSCEQNLNHDAMYWYRQDPGQGLRLIYYSQIVNDFQKGDIAEGYSVSREKKESFPLTVTSAQKNPTAFYLCASRPIFGANYGYTFGSGTRLTVV.

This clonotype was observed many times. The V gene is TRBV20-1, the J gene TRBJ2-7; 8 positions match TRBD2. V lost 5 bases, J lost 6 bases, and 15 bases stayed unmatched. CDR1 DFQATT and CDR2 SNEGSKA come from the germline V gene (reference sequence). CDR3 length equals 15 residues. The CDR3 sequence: CSAPLPSGSDREQYF. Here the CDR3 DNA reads TGCAGTGCTCCATTACCGAGCGGGAGTGATCGCGAGCAGTACTTC.

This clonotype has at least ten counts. CDR3 in amino acids: CASSELSVSYEQYF. The CDR3 DNA is TGTGCCAGCAGTGAACTCTCTGTCTCCTACGAGCAGTACTTC. The J gene is TRBJ2-7, the V gene TRBV6-1; D gene uncertain. The germline V gene has CDR1 MNHNS and CDR2 SASEGT. CDR3 length equals 14 residues. V lost 2 bases and J lost 0, with 8 bases in between.